The next 28 T cell receptor beta chains were all read from a single sample in a study of blood T cell repertoires in COVID-19. Using immunoSEQ multiplex PCR, the repertoire was profiled, and TCRdb retains in-frame clones only, with some absent. The data show around 64,000 clones, about nine tenths seen once. Source material: peripheral blood. These receptors were obtained from a man over 45 with active COVID-19.

This clone was seen only once. V gene TRBV19 combines with J gene TRBJ2-1; 11 bases are shared with TRBD2. V dropped 5 bases and J dropped 4; count of bases not matched to a gene: 7. This CDR3 comprises 16 residues. Germline V gene sequence: CDR1 LNHDA, CDR2 SQIVND (reference sequence). In nucleotides, the CDR3 is TGTGCCAGTAGTGGGACTAGCGGACGCCTTTACAATGAGCAGTTCTTC. Protein: CASSGTSGRLYNEQFF.

The gene calls are TRBV4-3 and TRBJ2-7; 10 bases are a match to TRBD1. Germline-derived CDR1 and CDR2 are LGHNA and YSLEER. The CDR3 extends over 14 amino acids. Trimming at V came to 4 bases and at J to 6 bases, leaving 6 bases not matched to a gene. The CDR3 nucleotides read TGCGCCAGCAGCCCGGGACAGGGGTTCGGCGAGCAGTACTTC. Its translation: CASSPGQGFGEQYF.

The genes are TRBV27 and TRBJ2-7, with TRBD1 as a possible D gene (6 bases). The CDR3 runs 14 residues. CDR1 MNHEY and CDR2 SMNVEV come from the germline V gene (reference sequence). Trimming pared 3 bases from V and 6 bases from J, leaving 15 bases between. DNA of the CDR3: TGTGCCAGCAGTTTCCGCCAGGGGCCTGGCGAGCAGTACTTC. Translated: CASSFRQGPGEQYF.

CDR3 DNA: TGTGCCAGCAGTGAAATTGACAGTAGGAATGAGCAGTTCTTC. Its translation is CASSEIDSRNEQFF. The rearrangement uses TRBV25-1 and TRBJ2-1, with D possibly being TRBD1 (5 bases). The CDR3 length is 14 residues. Germline CDR1 reads MGHDK; CDR2 reads SYGVNS. The V end was cut by 2 bases, the J end by 7 bases, with 12 bases between.

The chain employs TRBV7-9 and TRBJ2-2; 8 bases align to TRBD1. There are 17 residues in the CDR3. Germline V gives CDR1 SEHNR, CDR2 FQNEAQ (reference sequence). V shed 5 bases and J 0 bases; nucleotides not matched to a gene: 8. CDR3 amino acids: CASSGKTGEANTGELFF. The CDR3 DNA is TGTGCCAGCAGCGGAAAGACAGGGGAAGCGAACACCGGGGAGCTGTTTTTT.

The V gene is TRBV5-1, the J gene TRBJ2-3; the D is unclear. CDR1 SGHRS and CDR2 YFSETQ come from the germline V gene. CDR3 length: 15 residues. The ends were cut back, 0 bases at V and 0 bases at J, with 8 bases in the middle. CDR3 loop: CASSLAGRSTDTQYF. DNA for the CDR3: TGCGCCAGCAGCTTGGCTGGCAGAAGCACAGATACGCAGTATTTT.

This chain joins TRBV28 and TRBJ2-3; weak D call: TRBD1 (5 bases). This CDR3 region has 12 residues. Germline lookup yields CDR1 MDHEN and CDR2 SYDVKM. V dropped 4 bases and J dropped 8 bases, with 10 bases sitting between them. CDR3 in DNA: TGTGCCAGCAGTTGGTCTAGGGGTACGCAGTATTTT. Amino acid sequence: CASSWSRGTQYF.

The chain couples TRBV30 to TRBJ2-2, with unresolved D. Germline V gives CDR1 GTSNPN, CDR2 SVGIG (reference sequence). The V end lost 0 bases, the J end lost 8 bases, and 4 bases lay between the germline ends. CDR3 length: 11 amino acids. The chain's CDR3 is CAWSVRGELFF. CDR3 in DNA: TGTGCCTGGAGTGTACGGGGGGAGCTGTTTTTT.

This clone occurred once. The rearrangement uses TRBV5-1 and TRBJ2-3, with 11 bases that match TRBD2. This CDR3 spans 16 amino acids. V shed 4 bases and J 3 bases; nucleotides not matched to a gene: 7. CDR1 SGHRS and CDR2 YFSETQ come from the germline V gene. The CDR3 coding sequence is TGCGCCAGCAGCGTTGGGACTAGCGGACCAACAGATACGCAGTATTTT. Its protein product is CASSVGTSGPTDTQYF.

This chain joins TRBV7-3 and TRBJ2-1; D is perhaps TRBD2 (6 bases). Trimming shortened V by 2 bases and J by 13 bases, and 12 bases separated the two germline ends. Germline CDR1 and CDR2: SGHTA and FQGTGA. The CDR3 runs to 12 residues. CDR3 sequence: CASSLYDGSQFF. CDR3 DNA sequence: TGTGCCAGCAGCTTATATGACGGGAGTCAGTTCTTC.

V is TRBV6-1 and J is TRBJ2-7; 7 bases are shared with TRBD1. The CDR3 has 14 residues. The germline gives CDR1 MNHNS, CDR2 SASEGT. J gave up 1 base and V 3 bases, and 3 bases lay outside the gene matches. CDR3 residues: CASSEATGSYEQYF. The CDR3 DNA follows: TGTGCCAGCAGTGAGGCGACAGGGTCCTACGAGCAGTACTTC.

The chain carries TRBV18 and TRBJ1-4; 7 bases align to TRBD1. V was pared by 2 bases and J by 5 bases, with 2 bases of the junction left unmatched. Per germline, CDR1 KGHSH and CDR2 LQKENI. CDR3 length equals 14 residues. For the CDR3, the DNA is TGTGCCAGCTCACCAAGGGACAGCAATGAAAAACTGTTTTTT. This codes for CASSPRDSNEKLFF.

The V gene is TRBV19, the J gene TRBJ1-3, with 7 positions matching TRBD1. From germline, CDR1 is LNHDA and CDR2 SQIVND (reference sequence). Trimming cost V 5 bases and J 2 bases; bases outside gene matches: 9. The CDR3 spans 16 residues. CDR3 nucleotide sequence: TGTGCCAGTAGTGGCGGACGTCAGGGGGCTGGAAACACCATATATTTT. It specifies CASSGGRQGAGNTIYF.

This clone was counted only a few times. The chain carries TRBV11-3 and TRBJ1-5; D is unclear. Deletions cut 2 bases from V and 7 bases from J, with 9 bases between. From germline, CDR1 is SGHNT and CDR2 YENEEA. This CDR3 comprises 13 residues. In DNA, the CDR3 is TGTGCCAGCAGCTTAAGCGTCACCCAGCCCCAGCATTTT. This codes for CASSLSVTQPQHF.

V is TRBV2 and J is TRBJ2-3, with D possibly TRBD2 on 5 matching bases. CDR3 length equals 14 residues. The V gene's germline CDR1 is SNHLY and CDR2 FYNNEI. The DNA for the CDR3 is TGTGCGAACGCTGTCGGGGTCGGCACAGATACGCAGTATTTT. The encoded protein is CANAVGVGTDTQYF.

This chain connects TRBV10-1 to TRBJ2-7; 8 bases line up with TRBD2. Germline V gene data show CDR1 as WNHNN and CDR2 as SYGVQD (reference sequence). V trimming: 6 bases; J trimming: 4 bases; junction bases outside the gene matches: 8. CDR3 length: 14 amino acids. The CDR3 loop reads CASSEERETYEQYF. DNA of the CDR3: TGCGCCAGCAGCGAGGAGCGGGAGACTTACGAGCAGTACTTC.

This chain joins TRBV7-9 and TRBJ2-1; the D gene is possibly TRBD2 (6 bases). Germline loops: CDR1 SEHNR, CDR2 FQNEAQ (reference sequence). V lost 1 base to trimming and J lost 0 bases, with 16 bases between them. The CDR3 covers 18 residues. CDR3 amino acids: CASSLVGLARSSYNEQFF. CDR3 in DNA: TGTGCCAGCAGCTTAGTCGGGCTAGCGAGGAGCTCCTACAATGAGCAGTTCTTC. Combining the CDR3 with reference TRBV7-9 and TRBJ2-1 gives the whole variable domain DTGVSQNPRHKITKRGQNVTFRCDPISEHNRLYWYRQTLGQGPEFLTYFQNEAQLEKSRLLSDRFSAERPKGSFSTLEIQRTEQGDSAMYLCASSLVGLARSSYNEQFFGPGTRLTVL.

The chain joins TRBV7-9 to TRBJ2-5, with 10 bases aligning to TRBD2. Germline V lookup: CDR1 SEHNR, CDR2 FQNEAQ (reference sequence). V gave up 1 base and J gave up 5 bases; unmatched junction bases: 7. The CDR3 is 16 residues long. The CDR3 loop reads CASSLVFLAGVETQYF. DNA for the CDR3: TGTGCCAGCAGCTTAGTTTTTCTAGCGGGAGTTGAGACCCAGTACTTC.

The chain employs TRBV21-1 and TRBJ2-7; the table's D call of TRBD2 was not tested on the DNA. TRBV21-1 is termed a pseudogene. The CDR3 loop spans 15 amino acids. The CDR3 sequence: CASSPGGGGDYEQYF. The CDR3 coding sequence is TGTGCCAGCAGCCCCGGAGGCGGGGGGGACTACGAGCAGTACTTC.

This chain uses TRBV7-8 with TRBJ2-1; 13 nucleotides line up with TRBD2. V trimming: 4 bases; J trimming: 7 bases; junction bases outside the gene matches: 10. Looked up from germline, CDR1 is SGHVS and CDR2 is FQNEAQ. This CDR3 is built from 17 residues. This CDR3 is CASSSGTSGTTWNEQFF. CDR3 nucleotides: TGTGCCAGCAGCTCCGGGACTAGCGGGACTACTTGGAATGAGCAGTTCTTC.

The chain combines TRBV7-9 with TRBJ1-1, with D hard to call. Germline-derived CDR1 and CDR2 are SEHNR and FQNEAQ (reference sequence). V was shortened by 4 bases and J by 5 bases, with 11 bases between the two germline ends. CDR3 length: 13 residues. This CDR3 is CASSSWTGTEAFF. The DNA of the CDR3 is TGTGCCAGCAGCTCGTGGACTGGAACTGAAGCTTTCTTT.

The rearrangement joins TRBV15 to TRBJ2-3; TRBD2 matches at 15 bases. CDR1 LNHNV and CDR2 YYDKDF come from the germline V gene (reference sequence). Trimming cost V 1 base and J 3 bases; bases outside gene matches: 11. This CDR3 is built from 20 residues. This CDR3 is CATSRGTSGRAGLETDTQYF. The CDR3 DNA sequence: TGTGCCACCAGCAGAGGGACTAGCGGGAGGGCCGGCCTAGAGACAGATACGCAGTATTTT.

This clone has only a few counts. The chain has TRBV6-5 and TRBJ1-4; a possible D gene is TRBD1 (5 bases). The CDR3 sequence is 14 residues long. Germline V lookup: CDR1 MNHEY, CDR2 SVGAGI. Trimming took off 0 bases at V and 3 bases at J, with 5 bases between the two ends. The CDR3 is CASSYSGANEKLFF. In DNA, the CDR3 is TGTGCCAGCAGTTACTCAGGGGCTAATGAAAAACTGTTTTTT.

The V gene is TRBV3-1 (or the pseudogene TRBV3-2), the J gene TRBJ2-3; 12 nucleotides match TRBD2. In germline, CDR1 is LGHDT, CDR2 YNNKEL (reference sequence). The CDR3 is made up of 17 amino acids. V trimming: 1 base; J trimming: 1 base; junction bases outside the gene matches: 3. CDR3 sequence reads: CASSQGLAGGRTDTQYF. CDR3 nucleotides: TGTGCCAGCAGCCAAGGGCTAGCGGGGGGGCGCACAGATACGCAGTATTTT.

This chain connects TRBV12-5 to TRBJ2-3; TRBD1 agrees at 9 bases. The CDR3 length is 15 residues. V lost 1 base, J lost 6 bases, and 5 bases stayed unmatched. Germline lookup yields CDR1 LGHNT and CDR2 FRNRAP. As DNA, the CDR3 is TGTGCTAGTGGTTTGGGAGACAGGGGGTACGATACGCAGTATTTT. Its protein is CASGLGDRGYDTQYF.

The V and J genes are TRBV19 and TRBJ2-1; 10 bases match TRBD2. Germline lookup yields CDR1 LNHDA and CDR2 SQIVND (reference sequence). Trimming removed 6 bases from V and 0 bases from J; junction bases left unmatched: 14. The CDR3 has 19 residues. The CDR3 here is CASSRDSAGLAVSYNEQFF. DNA of the CDR3: TGTGCCAGTAGCCGGGACAGTGCCGGACTAGCGGTCTCCTACAATGAGCAGTTCTTC.

To note about this clone: One end of the junction does not line up with germline, which may come from a read error. V and J are TRBV4-1 and TRBJ2-1; TRBD2 aligns across 8 bases. Germline-derived CDR1 and CDR2 are MGHRA and YSYEKL. This CDR3 comprises 17 residues. The chain's CDR3 is CASTQEGAGASYNEQFF. The CDR3 DNA reads TGCGCCAGCACCCAAGAGGGAGCGGGAGCCTCCTACAATGAGCAGTTCTTC.

The V gene is TRBV25-1, the J gene TRBJ2-2, with TRBD1 identical over 10 bases. This CDR3 comprises 13 residues. CDR1 is MGHDK, CDR2 SYGVNS, per germline. After removal of 6 bases from V and 8 bases from J, the junction contained 3 bases not matched to a gene. CDR3 in amino acids: CASRGTGDGELFF. DNA of the CDR3: TGTGCCAGCAGAGGGACAGGGGATGGGGAGCTGTTTTTT.